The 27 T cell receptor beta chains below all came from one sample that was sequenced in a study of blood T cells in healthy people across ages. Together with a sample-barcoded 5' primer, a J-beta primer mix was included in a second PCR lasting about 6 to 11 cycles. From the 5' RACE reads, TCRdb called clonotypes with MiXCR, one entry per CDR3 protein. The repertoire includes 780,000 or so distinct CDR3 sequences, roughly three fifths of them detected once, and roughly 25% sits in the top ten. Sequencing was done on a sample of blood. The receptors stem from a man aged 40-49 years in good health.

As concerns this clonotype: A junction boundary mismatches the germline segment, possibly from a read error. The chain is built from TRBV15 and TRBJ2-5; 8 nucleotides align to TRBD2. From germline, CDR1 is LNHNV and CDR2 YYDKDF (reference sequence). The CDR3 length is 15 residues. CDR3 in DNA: TGTGCCGCCAGCAGGAATAGCGGGATCGCAGAGACCCAGTACTTC. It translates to CAASRNSGIAETQYF.

The CDR3 sequence is CSARDRTRGNTEAFF. The CDR3 DNA is TGCAGTGCTAGAGATAGGACACGAGGGAACACTGAAGCTTTCTTT. V is TRBV20-1 and J is TRBJ1-1; possible D gene TRBD1, 5 bases. This CDR3 is 15 amino acids long. V lost 0 bases to trimming and J lost 1 base, with 12 bases between them. Looked up from germline, CDR1 is DFQATT and CDR2 is SNEGSKA (reference sequence).

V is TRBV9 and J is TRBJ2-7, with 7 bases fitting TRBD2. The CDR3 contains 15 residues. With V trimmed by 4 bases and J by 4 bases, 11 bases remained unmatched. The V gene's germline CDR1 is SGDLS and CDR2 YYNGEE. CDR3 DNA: TGTGCCAGCAGCTATGGGACCAGCGGGATATACGAGCAGTACTTC. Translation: CASSYGTSGIYEQYF.

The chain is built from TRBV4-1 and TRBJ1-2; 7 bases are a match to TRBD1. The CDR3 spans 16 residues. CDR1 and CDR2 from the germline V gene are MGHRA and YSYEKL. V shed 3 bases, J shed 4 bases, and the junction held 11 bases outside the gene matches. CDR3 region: CASSQEIDRAGYGYTF. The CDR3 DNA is TGCGCCAGCAGCCAGGAAATCGACAGGGCTGGCTATGGCTACACCTTC.

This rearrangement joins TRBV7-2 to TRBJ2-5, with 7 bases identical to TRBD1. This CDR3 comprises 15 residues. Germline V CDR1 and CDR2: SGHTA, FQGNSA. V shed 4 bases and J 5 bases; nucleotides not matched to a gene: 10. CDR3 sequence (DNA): TGTGCCAGCAGCTCCCTGACAGGGCGCGGGGAGACCCAGTACTTC. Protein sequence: CASSSLTGRGETQYF.

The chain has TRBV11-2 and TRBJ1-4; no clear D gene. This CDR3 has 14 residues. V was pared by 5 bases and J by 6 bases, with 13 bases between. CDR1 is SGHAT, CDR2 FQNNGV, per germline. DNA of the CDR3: TGTGCCAGCAGCCATAACAGAGGCTATGAAAAACTGTTTTTT. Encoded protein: CASSHNRGYEKLFF.

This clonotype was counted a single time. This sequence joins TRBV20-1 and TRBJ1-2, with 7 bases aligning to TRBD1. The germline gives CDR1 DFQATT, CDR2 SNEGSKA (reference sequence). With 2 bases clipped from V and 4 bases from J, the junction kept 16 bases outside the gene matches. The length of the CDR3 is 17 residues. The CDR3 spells CSARMYSGQQDSYGYTF. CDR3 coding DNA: TGCAGTGCTAGAATGTATTCGGGACAGCAAGATTCCTATGGCTACACCTTC.

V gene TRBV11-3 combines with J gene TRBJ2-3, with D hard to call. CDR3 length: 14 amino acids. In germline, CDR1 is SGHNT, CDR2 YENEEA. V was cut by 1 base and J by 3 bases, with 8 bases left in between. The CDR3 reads CASSLGPTTDTQYF. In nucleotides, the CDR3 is TGTGCCAGCAGCTTAGGCCCCACGACAGATACGCAGTATTTT.

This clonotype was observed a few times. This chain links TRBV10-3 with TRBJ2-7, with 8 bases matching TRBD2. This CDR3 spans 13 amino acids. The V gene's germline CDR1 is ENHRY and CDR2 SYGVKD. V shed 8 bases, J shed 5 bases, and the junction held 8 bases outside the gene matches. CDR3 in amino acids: CAIRTSRMNEQYF. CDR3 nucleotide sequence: TGTGCCATCCGGACTAGCAGGATGAACGAGCAGTACTTC.

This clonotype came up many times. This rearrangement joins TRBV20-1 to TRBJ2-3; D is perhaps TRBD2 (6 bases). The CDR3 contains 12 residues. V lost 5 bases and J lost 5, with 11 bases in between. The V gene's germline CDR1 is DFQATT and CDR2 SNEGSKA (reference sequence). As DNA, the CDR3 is TGCAGTGCTCTCAGGGAGGTAGATACGCAGTATTTT. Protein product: CSALREVDTQYF.

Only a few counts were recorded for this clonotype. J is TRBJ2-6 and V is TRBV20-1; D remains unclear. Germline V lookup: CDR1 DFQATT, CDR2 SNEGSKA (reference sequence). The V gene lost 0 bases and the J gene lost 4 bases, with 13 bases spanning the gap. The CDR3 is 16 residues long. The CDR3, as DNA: TGCAGTGCTAGAGAGACCGGTGTCCTCGGGGCCAACGTCCTGACTTTC. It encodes CSARETGVLGANVLTF.

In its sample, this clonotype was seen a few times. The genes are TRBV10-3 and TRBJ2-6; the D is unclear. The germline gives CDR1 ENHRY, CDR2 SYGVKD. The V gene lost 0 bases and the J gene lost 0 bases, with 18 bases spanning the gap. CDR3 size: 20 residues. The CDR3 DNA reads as TGTGCCATCAGTGAGTCGGTACCCCGGACGGAAAACTCTGGGGCCAACGTCCTGACTTTC. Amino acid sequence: CAISESVPRTENSGANVLTF.

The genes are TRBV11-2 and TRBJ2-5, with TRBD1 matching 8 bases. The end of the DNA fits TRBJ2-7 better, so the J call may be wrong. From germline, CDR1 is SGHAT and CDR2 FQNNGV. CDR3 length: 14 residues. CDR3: CASNRNRGSYEQYF. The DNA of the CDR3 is TGTGCCAGCAACCGGAACAGGGGGTCGTACGAGCAGTACTTC.

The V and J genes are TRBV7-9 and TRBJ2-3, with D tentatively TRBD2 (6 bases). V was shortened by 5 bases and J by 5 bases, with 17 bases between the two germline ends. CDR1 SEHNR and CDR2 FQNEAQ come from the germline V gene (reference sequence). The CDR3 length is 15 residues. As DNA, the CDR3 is TGTGCCAGCAGCCCACGGGCGGGAAATGTAGATACGCAGTATTTT. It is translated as CASSPRAGNVDTQYF.

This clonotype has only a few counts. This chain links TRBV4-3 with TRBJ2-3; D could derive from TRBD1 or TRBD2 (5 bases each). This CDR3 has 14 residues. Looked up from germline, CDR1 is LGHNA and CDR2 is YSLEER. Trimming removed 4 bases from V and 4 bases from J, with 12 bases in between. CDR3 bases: TGCGCCAGCAGCCTGGGTGGGACGGCAGATACGCAGTATTTT. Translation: CASSLGGTADTQYF.

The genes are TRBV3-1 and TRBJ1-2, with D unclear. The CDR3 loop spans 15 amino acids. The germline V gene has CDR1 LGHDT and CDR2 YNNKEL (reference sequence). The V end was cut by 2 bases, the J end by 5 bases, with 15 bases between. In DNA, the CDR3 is TGTGCCAGCAGCCAAAGGGTGGGATCGGGGTATGGCTACACCTTC. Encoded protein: CASSQRVGSGYGYTF.

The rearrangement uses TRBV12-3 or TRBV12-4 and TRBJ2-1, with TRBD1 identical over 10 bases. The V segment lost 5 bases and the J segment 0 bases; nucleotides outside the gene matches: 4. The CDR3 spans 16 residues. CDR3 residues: CASSKTGGFSYNEQFF. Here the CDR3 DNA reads TGTGCCAGCAGTAAGACAGGGGGCTTCTCCTACAATGAGCAGTTCTTC.

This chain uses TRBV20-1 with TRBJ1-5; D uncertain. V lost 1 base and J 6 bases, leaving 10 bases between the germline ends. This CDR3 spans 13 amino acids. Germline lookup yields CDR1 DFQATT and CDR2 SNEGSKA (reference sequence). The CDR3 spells CSARVTTSQPQHF. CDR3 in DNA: TGCAGTGCTAGAGTCACTACAAGTCAGCCCCAGCATTTT.

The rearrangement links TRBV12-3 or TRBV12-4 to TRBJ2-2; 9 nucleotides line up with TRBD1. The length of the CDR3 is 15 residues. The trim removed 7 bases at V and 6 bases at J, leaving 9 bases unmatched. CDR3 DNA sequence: TGTGCCAGCACCTCCGGGACAGGGATCGCCGGGGAGCTGTTTTTT. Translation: CASTSGTGIAGELFF.

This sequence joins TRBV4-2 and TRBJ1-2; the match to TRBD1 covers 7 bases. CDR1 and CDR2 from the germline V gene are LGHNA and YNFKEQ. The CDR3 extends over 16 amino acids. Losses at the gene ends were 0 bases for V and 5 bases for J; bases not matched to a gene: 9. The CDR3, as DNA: TGTGCCAGCAGCCAAGACGAGGGACAGTCCAGATATGGCTACACCTTC. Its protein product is CASSQDEGQSRYGYTF.

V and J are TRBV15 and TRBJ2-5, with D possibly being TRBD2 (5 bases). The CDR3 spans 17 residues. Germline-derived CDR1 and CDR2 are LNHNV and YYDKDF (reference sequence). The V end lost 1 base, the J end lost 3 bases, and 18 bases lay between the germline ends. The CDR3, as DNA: TGTGCCACCAGCAGAGGGTCCCGAGGACTTGATGAAGAGACCCAGTACTTC. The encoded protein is CATSRGSRGLDEETQYF.

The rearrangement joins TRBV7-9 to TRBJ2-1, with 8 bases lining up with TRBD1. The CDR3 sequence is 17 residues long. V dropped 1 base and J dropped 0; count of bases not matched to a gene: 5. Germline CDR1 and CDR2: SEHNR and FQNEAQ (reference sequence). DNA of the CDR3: TGTGCCAGCAGCTTAGGGTTGGGACAGGTCTCCTACAATGAGCAGTTCTTC. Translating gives CASSLGLGQVSYNEQFF.

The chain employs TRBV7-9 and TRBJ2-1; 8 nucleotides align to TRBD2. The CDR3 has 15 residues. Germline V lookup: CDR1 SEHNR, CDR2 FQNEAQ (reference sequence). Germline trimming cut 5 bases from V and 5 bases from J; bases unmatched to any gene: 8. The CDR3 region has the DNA TGTGCCAGCAGCCCCGGGCGAGCGGGGGACAATGAGCAGTTCTTC. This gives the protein CASSPGRAGDNEQFF.

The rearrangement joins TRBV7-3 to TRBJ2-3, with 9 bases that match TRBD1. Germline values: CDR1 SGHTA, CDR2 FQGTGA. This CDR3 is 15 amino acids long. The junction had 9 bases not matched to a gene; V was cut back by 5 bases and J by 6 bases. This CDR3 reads CASSIGTGTTDTQYF. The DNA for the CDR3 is TGTGCCAGCAGCATCGGGACAGGGACGACGGATACGCAGTATTTT. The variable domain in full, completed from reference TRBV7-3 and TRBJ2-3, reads GAGVSQTPSNKVTEKGKYVELRCDPISGHTALYWYRQSLGQGPEFLIYFQGTGAADDSGLPNDRFFAVRPEGSVSTLKIQRTERGDSAVYLCASSIGTGTTDTQYFGPGTRLTVL.

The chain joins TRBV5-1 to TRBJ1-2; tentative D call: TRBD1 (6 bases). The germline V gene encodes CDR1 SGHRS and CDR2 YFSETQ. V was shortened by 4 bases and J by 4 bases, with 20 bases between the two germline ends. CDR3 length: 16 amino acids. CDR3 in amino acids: CASSQRDRMVSYGYTF. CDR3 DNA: TGCGCCAGCAGCCAGCGCGACAGGATGGTGAGCTATGGCTACACCTTC.

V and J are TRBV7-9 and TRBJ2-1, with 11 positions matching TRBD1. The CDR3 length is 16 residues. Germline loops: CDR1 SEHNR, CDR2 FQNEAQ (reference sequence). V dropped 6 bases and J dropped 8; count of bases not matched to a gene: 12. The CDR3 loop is CASRKPSGTGGYEQFF. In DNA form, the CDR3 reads TGTGCCAGCAGGAAACCCTCCGGGACAGGGGGTTATGAGCAGTTCTTC.

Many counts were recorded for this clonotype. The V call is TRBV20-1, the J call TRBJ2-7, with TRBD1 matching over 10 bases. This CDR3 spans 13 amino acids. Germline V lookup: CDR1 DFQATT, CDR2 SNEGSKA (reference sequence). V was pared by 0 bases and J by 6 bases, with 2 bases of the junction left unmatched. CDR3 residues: CSARDRTGGEQYF. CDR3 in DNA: TGCAGTGCTAGAGACCGGACAGGGGGCGAGCAGTACTTC.